This is a list of T cell receptor beta chains from one sample in a study of cytomegalovirus exposure and HLA in healthy donors. Repertoires were generated with immunoSEQ multiplex PCR, while TCRdb's copy carries only in-frame clones and drops some. The table shows 100,000 to 150,000 clones, with approximately 80% occurring only once. The sequenced sample consisted of PBMCs. These receptors originate from a woman between 18 and 29 years old in good health and CMV-seronegative. Both conserved end residues are part of each CDR3. The D gene is left open where the match is weak. Part of the rows lack a size; the others show once, few, many or a class for expanded clones.

clone size: few
J gene: TRBJ1-1
V gene: TRBV27
D gene: -
CDR3 protein: CASSPGRATEAFF
CDR3 DNA: TGTGCCAGCAGCCCTGGGCGGGCCACTGAAGCTTTCTTT

clone size: -
J gene: TRBJ1-3
V gene: TRBV6-6
D gene: -
CDR3 protein: CASRETGLNTIYF
CDR3 DNA: TGTGCCAGCAGAGAGACAGGACTGAACACCATATATTTT

clone size: -
J gene: TRBJ2-1
V gene: TRBV30
D gene: -
CDR3 protein: CAWNQGTYNEQFF
CDR3 DNA: TGTGCCTGGAACCAGGGAACCTACAATGAGCAGTTCTTC

clone size: -
J gene: TRBJ2-2
V gene: TRBV6-5
D gene: TRBD1
CDR3 protein: CASTQGDRETGELFF
CDR3 DNA: TGTGCCAGCACCCAAGGGGACAGGGAGACCGGGGAGCTGTTTTTT

clone size: -
J gene: TRBJ1-5
V gene: TRBV4-1
D gene: -
CDR3 protein: CASGLGGKDQPQHF
CDR3 DNA: TGCGCCAGCGGGTTAGGAGGGAAGGATCAGCCCCAGCATTTT

clone size: -
J gene: TRBJ2-4
V gene: TRBV27
D gene: TRBD2
CDR3 protein: CASSPFFGLAVLPLTKNIQYF
CDR3 DNA: TGTGCCAGCAGTCCCTTCTTCGGACTAGCGGTCCTCCCTTTGACCAAAAACATTCAGTACTTC

clone size: -
J gene: TRBJ1-4
V gene: TRBV5-1
D gene: -
CDR3 protein: CASSLQGIGEKLFF
CDR3 DNA: TGCGCCAGCAGCTTACAGGGAATCGGGGAAAAACTGTTTTTT

clone size: -
J gene: TRBJ1-1
V gene: TRBV6-1
D gene: -
CDR3 protein: CASSLGGVGGTEAFF
CDR3 DNA: TGTGCCAGCAGTCTAGGCGGGGTTGGGGGCACTGAAGCTTTCTTT

clone size: -
J gene: TRBJ2-7
V gene: TRBV29-1
D gene: TRBD1
CDR3 protein: CSVARGQGHEQYF
CDR3 DNA: TGCAGCGTCGCGAGGGGGCAGGGGCACGAGCAGTACTTC

clone size: few
J gene: TRBJ2-5
V gene: TRBV5-4
D gene: TRBD2
CDR3 protein: CASGLAGRRETQYF
CDR3 DNA: TGTGCCAGCGGTTTAGCGGGACGTCGGGAGACCCAGTACTTC

clone size: once
J gene: TRBJ1-5
V gene: TRBV18
D gene: -
CDR3 protein: CASSKQGRPQHF
CDR3 DNA: TGTGCCAGCTCAAAACAGGGAAGACCCCAGCATTTT

clone size: few
J gene: TRBJ2-1
V gene: TRBV13
D gene: -
CDR3 protein: CASSGAEIATYNEQFF
CDR3 DNA: TGTGCCAGCAGCGGGGCGGAAATAGCAACCTACAATGAGCAGTTCTTC

clone size: -
J gene: TRBJ1-2
V gene: TRBV29-1
D gene: TRBD1
CDR3 protein: CSVEQAGGGYTF
CDR3 DNA: TGCAGCGTTGAACAGGCAGGGGGCGGCTACACCTTC

clone size: -
J gene: TRBJ2-1
V gene: TRBV5-4
D gene: TRBD2
CDR3 protein: CASSSDGLAGYNEQFF
CDR3 DNA: TGTGCCAGCAGCTCAGATGGACTAGCTGGCTACAATGAGCAGTTCTTC

clone size: few
J gene: TRBJ2-1
V gene: TRBV28
D gene: TRBD2
CDR3 protein: CASSLAGESNEQFF
CDR3 DNA: TGTGCCAGCAGTCTAGCGGGAGAATCTAATGAGCAGTTCTTC

clone size: -
J gene: TRBJ2-1
V gene: TRBV29-1
D gene: TRBD1
CDR3 protein: CSVGRRLGQGTYNEQFF
CDR3 DNA: TGCAGCGTTGGCCGCCGTCTTGGACAGGGGACCTACAATGAGCAGTTCTTC

clone size: -
J gene: TRBJ1-2
V gene: TRBV7-9
D gene: -
CDR3 protein: CASREEDYGYTF
CDR3 DNA: TGTGCCAGCAGGGAGGAGGACTATGGCTACACCTTC

clone size: few
J gene: TRBJ2-4
V gene: TRBV15
D gene: -
CDR3 protein: CATSRTKVIGGAKNIQYF
CDR3 DNA: TGTGCCACCAGCAGAACTAAAGTGATAGGCGGAGCCAAAAACATTCAGTACTTC

clone size: -
J gene: TRBJ1-1
V gene: TRBV5-8
D gene: -
CDR3 protein: CASSLAEVAPEAFF
CDR3 DNA: TGTGCCAGCAGCTTGGCTGAGGTAGCCCCTGAAGCTTTCTTT

clone size: -
J gene: TRBJ2-7
V gene: TRBV4-2
D gene: -
CDR3 protein: CASSQESGPSYEQYF
CDR3 DNA: TGTGCCAGCAGCCAAGAGTCTGGGCCGTCGTACGAGCAGTACTTC

clone size: -
J gene: TRBJ2-1
V gene: TRBV13
D gene: -
CDR3 protein: CASSRVRGGSSYNEQFF
CDR3 DNA: TGTGCCAGCAGCCGCGTCCGAGGGGGAAGCTCCTACAATGAGCAGTTCTTC

clone size: -
J gene: TRBJ2-1
V gene: TRBV20-1
D gene: -
CDR3 protein: CSASNGLEQFF
CDR3 DNA: TGCAGTGCTAGTAACGGACTAGAGCAGTTCTTC

clone size: -
J gene: TRBJ2-1
V gene: TRBV14
D gene: TRBD1
CDR3 protein: CASNRGAYNEQFF
CDR3 DNA: TGTGCCAGCAACAGGGGCGCGTACAATGAGCAGTTCTTC

clone size: -
J gene: TRBJ1-2
V gene: TRBV4-1
D gene: TRBD1
CDR3 protein: CASSHLGQGPRRDYGYTF
CDR3 DNA: TGCGCCAGCAGCCATCTTGGACAGGGCCCTAGAAGGGACTATGGCTACACCTTC

clone size: -
J gene: TRBJ2-7
V gene: TRBV5-6
D gene: -
CDR3 protein: CASSLAPSGRRYEQYF
CDR3 DNA: TGTGCCAGCAGCTTGGCTCCGAGCGGGCGCCGCTACGAGCAGTACTTC

clone size: -
J gene: TRBJ2-3
V gene: TRBV29-1
D gene: TRBD1
CDR3 protein: CSVMGQGVDTQYF
CDR3 DNA: TGCAGCGTTATGGGACAGGGGGTGGATACGCAGTATTTT

clone size: -
J gene: TRBJ1-5
V gene: TRBV5-4
D gene: TRBD1
CDR3 protein: CASSSGGSYSNQPQHF
CDR3 DNA: TGTGCCAGCAGCTCAGGGGGCAGTTATAGCAATCAGCCCCAGCATTTT

clone size: -
J gene: TRBJ2-6
V gene: TRBV15
D gene: -
CDR3 protein: CATSFGKASGANVLTF
CDR3 DNA: TGTGCCACCAGCTTCGGGAAAGCCTCTGGGGCCAACGTCCTGACTTTC

clone size: -
J gene: TRBJ2-4
V gene: TRBV29-1
D gene: TRBD1
CDR3 protein: CSVRTGKNIQYF
CDR3 DNA: TGCAGCGTTCGGACAGGCAAAAACATTCAGTACTTC

clone size: -
J gene: TRBJ2-7
V gene: TRBV6-5
D gene: TRBD2
CDR3 protein: CASNRLASYEQYF
CDR3 DNA: TGTGCCAGCAATCGACTAGCGTCCTACGAGCAGTACTTC

clone size: few
J gene: TRBJ2-7
V gene: TRBV4-1
D gene: TRBD2
CDR3 protein: CASSQDTYSGRASYEQYF
CDR3 DNA: TGCGCCAGCAGCCAAGACACTTATAGCGGGAGGGCCTCCTACGAGCAGTACTTC

clone size: few
J gene: TRBJ2-1
V gene: TRBV7-6
D gene: -
CDR3 protein: CASSKLESNEQFF
CDR3 DNA: TGTGCCAGCAGCAAACTAGAGTCCAATGAGCAGTTCTTC

clone size: -
J gene: TRBJ2-7
V gene: TRBV7-2
D gene: TRBD2
CDR3 protein: CASSLDTSGMGEQYF
CDR3 DNA: TGTGCCAGCAGCTTAGATACTAGCGGGATGGGGGAGCAGTACTTC

clone size: -
J gene: TRBJ1-1
V gene: TRBV7-9
D gene: -
CDR3 protein: CASSLQIRVTEAFF
CDR3 DNA: TGTGCCAGCAGCCTACAGATCAGGGTCACTGAAGCTTTCTTT

clone size: -
J gene: TRBJ2-7
V gene: TRBV29-1
D gene: TRBD2
CDR3 protein: CSAAFPGLADEQYF
CDR3 DNA: TGCAGCGCCGCCTTTCCGGGACTAGCGGACGAGCAGTACTTC

clone size: -
J gene: TRBJ1-5
V gene: TRBV19
D gene: TRBD1
CDR3 protein: CASKGTVDINQPQHF
CDR3 DNA: TGTGCCAGTAAGGGGACAGTAGACATCAATCAGCCCCAGCATTTT

clone size: -
J gene: TRBJ2-3
V gene: TRBV9
D gene: -
CDR3 protein: CASSVSTTAPDTQYF
CDR3 DNA: TGTGCCAGCAGCGTATCGACTACTGCCCCAGATACGCAGTATTTT

clone size: -
J gene: TRBJ2-5
V gene: TRBV5-1
D gene: -
CDR3 protein: CASSINYPETETQYF
CDR3 DNA: TGCGCCAGCAGCATAAACTACCCTGAGACCGAGACCCAGTACTTC

clone size: -
J gene: TRBJ2-5
V gene: TRBV11-3
D gene: TRBD2
CDR3 protein: CASSLQTSGSETQYF
CDR3 DNA: TGTGCCAGCAGCCTACAGACTAGCGGGAGTGAGACCCAGTACTTC

clone size: once
J gene: TRBJ2-1
V gene: TRBV19
D gene: TRBD2
CDR3 protein: CASSIRAGAANEQFF
CDR3 DNA: TGTGCCAGTAGTATACGGGCGGGAGCAGCCAATGAGCAGTTCTTC